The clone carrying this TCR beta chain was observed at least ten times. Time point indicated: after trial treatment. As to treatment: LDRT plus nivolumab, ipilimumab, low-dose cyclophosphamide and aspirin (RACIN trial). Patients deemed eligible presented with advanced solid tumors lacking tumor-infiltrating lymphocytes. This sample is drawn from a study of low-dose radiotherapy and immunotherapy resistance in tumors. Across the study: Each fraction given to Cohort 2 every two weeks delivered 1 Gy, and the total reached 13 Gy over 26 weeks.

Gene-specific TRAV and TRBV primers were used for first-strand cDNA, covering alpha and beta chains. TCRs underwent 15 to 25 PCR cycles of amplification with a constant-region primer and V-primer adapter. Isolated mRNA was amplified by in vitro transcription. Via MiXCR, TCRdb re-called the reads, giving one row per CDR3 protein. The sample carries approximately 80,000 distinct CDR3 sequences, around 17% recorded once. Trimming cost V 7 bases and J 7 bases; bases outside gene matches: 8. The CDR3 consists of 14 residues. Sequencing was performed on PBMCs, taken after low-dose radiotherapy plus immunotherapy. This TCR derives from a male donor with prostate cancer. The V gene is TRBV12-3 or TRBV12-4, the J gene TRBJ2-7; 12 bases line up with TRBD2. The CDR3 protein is CASTLTSGSLEQYF. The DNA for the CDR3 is TGTGCCAGCACCCTGACTAGCGGGAGTTTAGAGCAGTACTTC.